The 17 T cell receptor beta chains presented below share a single source sample, sequenced in a study of blood T cell repertoires in COVID-19. TCRdb's copy holds only in-frame clones and misses some; the assay was immunoSEQ multiplex PCR. The sample comprises roughly 220,000 clones, 86% of which are singletons, and about 2.2% rests with the top ten. Sequenced input: peripheral blood. These TCRs come from a young man who had recovered from COVID-19.

The rearrangement uses TRBV5-1 and TRBJ1-2; 9 nucleotides agree with TRBD1. The CDR3 is 15 residues long. V shed 5 bases and J 2 bases; nucleotides not matched to a gene: 7. The germline V gene has CDR1 SGHRS and CDR2 YFSETQ. The CDR3 sequence is CASRPTTGGNYGYTF. The CDR3 DNA reads TGCGCCAGCAGACCCACCACAGGGGGCAACTATGGCTACACCTTC.

The V call is TRBV5-1, the J call TRBJ2-7; possible D gene TRBD2, 6 bases. Germline CDR1 is SGHRS and CDR2 is YFSETQ. CDR3 length: 15 amino acids. Between the trimmed V and J ends, which lost 1 base and 2 bases, there was a span of 13 bases. The CDR3 protein is CASSLTGGLTYEQYF. The DNA for the CDR3 is TGCGCCAGCAGCTTGACTGGAGGACTAACCTACGAGCAGTACTTC.

V gene TRBV2 combines with J gene TRBJ1-1, with a possible D match to TRBD1 (5 bases). Per germline, CDR1 SNHLY and CDR2 FYNNEI. The CDR3 length is 13 residues. The germline V and J ends were trimmed by 5 bases and 4 bases, with 11 bases remaining between them. The CDR3 loop reads CASSWGGVTEAFF. The CDR3 coding sequence is TGTGCCAGCAGTTGGGGGGGTGTCACTGAAGCTTTCTTT.

This chain uses TRBV12-3 or TRBV12-4 with TRBJ2-1; weak D call: TRBD2 (5 bases). This CDR3 spans 10 amino acids. V lost 3 bases, J lost 11 bases, and 5 bases lay in between. The CDR3 loop reads CASSFGKQFF. The CDR3, as DNA: TGTGCCAGCAGTTTCGGGAAGCAGTTCTTC.

CDR3: CAIIKTTSPTYYNEQFF. DNA of the CDR3: TGTGCCATCATCAAAACGACTAGCCCCACGTATTACAATGAGCAGTTCTTC. The V gene is TRBV10-3, the J gene TRBJ2-1, with 7 positions matching TRBD2. This CDR3 has 17 residues. Germline lookup yields CDR1 ENHRY and CDR2 SYGVKD. V shed 7 bases and J 4 bases; nucleotides not matched to a gene: 16.

The V and J genes are TRBV7-2 and TRBJ1-4; no reliable D call. V was shortened by 7 bases and J by 8 bases, with 11 bases between the two germline ends. CDR1 and CDR2 (germline): SGHTA, FQGNSA. This CDR3 contains 12 residues. The CDR3 loop is CASTFTTEKLFF. The CDR3 DNA is TGTGCCAGCACCTTCACGACAGAAAAACTGTTTTTT.

This chain joins TRBV10-1 and TRBJ1-5, with 9 bases lining up with TRBD1. This CDR3 spans 18 amino acids. V was clipped by 0 bases and J by 0 bases; unmatched bases: 6. Germline V lookup: CDR1 WNHNN, CDR2 SYGVQD (reference sequence). The CDR3 protein is CASSESGDRGDSNQPQHF. In DNA form, the CDR3 reads TGCGCCAGCAGTGAGTCGGGTGACAGGGGGGATAGCAATCAGCCCCAGCATTTT.

V is TRBV9 and J is TRBJ2-1; TRBD2 agrees at 9 bases. The CDR3 runs to 16 residues. The germline V gene has CDR1 SGDLS and CDR2 YYNGEE. V lost 3 bases, J lost 7 bases, and 11 bases stayed unmatched. CDR3 amino acids: CASSARAAGGKNEQFF. CDR3 DNA sequence: TGTGCCAGCAGCGCCCGGGCAGCGGGGGGAAAGAATGAGCAGTTCTTC.

The chain carries TRBV19 and TRBJ1-6; no firm D call. Trimming pared 3 bases from V and 7 bases from J, leaving 13 bases between. In germline, CDR1 is LNHDA, CDR2 SQIVND (reference sequence). The length of the CDR3 is 15 residues. Here the CDR3 DNA reads TGTGCCAGTAGTATCGCGGCCAGTGGGAATTCACCCCTCCACTTT. Translating it yields CASSIAASGNSPLHF.

V usage is TRBV4-1 and J usage is TRBJ2-7, with 7 bases identical to TRBD2. Germline V gene sequence: CDR1 MGHRA, CDR2 YSYEKL. The length of the CDR3 is 16 residues. V trimming: 0 bases; J trimming: 2 bases; junction bases outside the gene matches: 7. The CDR3 protein is CASSQEGSGGTYEQYF. DNA for the CDR3: TGCGCCAGCAGCCAAGAGGGGTCCGGGGGGACCTACGAGCAGTACTTC.

The chain combines TRBV11-2 with TRBJ2-3, with unresolved D. Germline CDR1 and CDR2: SGHAT and FQNNGV. The CDR3 length is 16 residues. V lost 5 bases and J 2 bases, leaving 17 bases between the germline ends. As DNA, the CDR3 is TGTGCCAGCAGCCCCCTAGGCCGAGGATTCACAGATACGCAGTATTTT. Translated, it gives CASSPLGRGFTDTQYF.

The gene calls are TRBV19 and TRBJ2-7, with D maybe TRBD1 (5 bases). With 5 bases removed from V and 0 bases from J, the gap between germline ends came to 11 bases. Germline CDR1 and CDR2: LNHDA and SQIVND (reference sequence). This CDR3 has 14 amino acids. DNA for the CDR3: TGTGCCAGTAGTTGGGGCCGCCTCTCCTACGAGCAGTACTTC. Translated: CASSWGRLSYEQYF.

The chain recombines TRBV7-9 with TRBJ2-1, with TRBD2 identical over 8 bases. This CDR3 is built from 14 residues. Per germline, CDR1 SEHNR and CDR2 FQNEAQ (reference sequence). J gave up 3 bases and V 8 bases, and 6 bases lay outside the gene matches. In DNA, the CDR3 is TGTGCCAGCCTCCTAGCGGGTGTCTACAATGAGCAGTTCTTC. Translating it yields CASLLAGVYNEQFF. Drawing the rest from reference TRBV7-9 and TRBJ2-1, the complete variable domain is DTGVSQNPRHKITKRGQNVTFRCDPISEHNRLYWYRQTLGQGPEFLTYFQNEAQLEKSRLLSDRFSAERPKGSFSTLEIQRTEQGDSAMYLCASLLAGVYNEQFFGPGTRLTVL.

This clone was observed a handful of times. The chain couples TRBV6-5 to TRBJ2-7, with a tentative D call TRBD2 (6 bases). Germline V gives CDR1 MNHEY, CDR2 SVGAGI. V lost 2 bases and J lost 9, with 20 bases in between. The CDR3 extends over 15 amino acids. CDR3 amino acids: CASSYDGQTSLGQYF. CDR3 DNA: TGTGCCAGCAGTTACGATGGTCAGACTAGTCTAGGGCAGTACTTC.

The chain combines TRBV5-4 with TRBJ2-7; no reliable D call. Trimming pared 3 bases from V and 0 bases from J, leaving 4 bases between. The CDR3 totals 12 residues. From germline, CDR1 is SGHNT and CDR2 YYREEE (reference sequence). CDR3 coding DNA: TGTGCCAGCAGCTCTAGCTCCTACGAGCAGTACTTC. Translated, it gives CASSSSSYEQYF. Together with reference TRBV5-4 and TRBJ2-7, the CDR3 gives the full variable domain: ETGVTQSPTHLIKTRGQQVTLRCSSQSGHNTVSWYQQALGQGPQFIFQYYREEENGRGNFPPRFSGLQFPNYSSELNVNALELDDSALYLCASSSSSYEQYFGPGTRLTVT.

The V call is TRBV6-5, the J call TRBJ2-5, with D perhaps matching TRBD1 (5 bases). Trimming removed 6 bases at V and 5 bases at J, with 16 bases between. Germline CDR1 is MNHEY and CDR2 is SVGAGI. This CDR3 comprises 14 residues. CDR3 bases: TGTGCCAGCAGCCTTAGGCAGGGCTGGGAGACCCAGTACTTC. This encodes CASSLRQGWETQYF.

The chain links TRBV19 to TRBJ2-2, with D perhaps matching TRBD2 (5 bases). Looked up from germline, CDR1 is LNHDA and CDR2 is SQIVND (reference sequence). V lost 3 bases to trimming and J lost 3 bases, with 11 bases between them. CDR3 length: 15 residues. The CDR3 is CASSIGGLDTGELFF. The DNA for the CDR3 is TGTGCCAGTAGTATTGGAGGACTCGACACCGGGGAGCTGTTTTTT.